This T cell receptor beta chain stems from a study of monozygotic twins with inflammatory bowel disease. UMIs containing a 6-nucleotide sample barcode were added via template switching. TCRdb re-called the 5' RACE reads; every CDR3 protein appears as one record, without DNA. This listing includes about 110,000 distinct CDR3 sequences. Study-wide results and caveats: Discrimination among different T cell subtypes was not achievable. No one strong IBD-associated signal or clonotype was supported.

Details on this clonotype: Its antigen is not known.

The clonotype was recovered from a human donor with ulcerative colitis or Crohn's disease, or a healthy co-twin of an affected twin (not recorded which). The sample taken for sequencing was blood.

CDR3 in amino acids: CASSISGRDNEQFF. The V gene is TRBV11-2, the J gene TRBJ2-1; lacking DNA, the TRBD2 call made by TCRdb goes unchecked. This CDR3 is 14 amino acids long. Per germline, CDR1 SGHAT and CDR2 FQNNGV.